This T cell receptor (beta chain) was profiled in a study of blood T cell repertoires in COVID-19. About the study: The United States, Italy and Spain provided the acute and convalescent COVID-19 samples. Nucleic acid was either cDNA or gDNA, and it came from T cells, B-cell-depleted T cells, or PBMCs.

In the original processing: Amplification of reference gene primers provided the estimated nucleated cell counts. Profiled with immunoSEQ multiplex PCR; TCRdb holds only in-frame clones, not every one. That table furnishes V, J and clone size, whereas the DNA furnished D and trimming. Here the sample spans under 200,000 clones, approximately 90% being singletons. V lost 5 bases and J lost 6, with 11 bases in between. Germline V gives CDR1 SGHRS, CDR2 YFSETQ. The CDR3 spans 12 residues. V gene TRBV5-1 combines with J gene TRBJ1-2; D is ambiguous. The origin of this receptor is a man aged 50-59 years who had recovered from COVID-19. Sequencing used peripheral blood. CDR3 DNA: TGCGCCAGCAGTGAGGGTTTTGATGGCTACACCTTC. As protein: CASSEGFDGYTF.